This T cell receptor (beta chain) came from a study of T cells in Graves' hyperthyroidism and ophthalmopathy. The source material, RNA transcripts, was used to amplify TCR beta CDR3 regions. An initial round of RT-PCR targeting the TCR CDR3 relied on the HTBI primer set. TCRdb re-called the multiplex PCR reads with MiXCR, one entry per CDR3 protein. The data show 300,000 to 450,000 distinct CDR3 sequences, about 14% seen once. This CDR3 has 12 residues. From germline, CDR1 is SGDLS and CDR2 YYNGEE. The germline V and J ends were trimmed by 8 bases and 2 bases, with 10 bases remaining between them. The TCR comes from a woman under 40 with Graves' ophthalmopathy. Sequenced sample: blood. V gene TRBV9 combines with J gene TRBJ1-2; D gene ambiguous. CDR3 loop: CAREPPNYGYTF. In DNA form, the CDR3 reads TGTGCCAGGGAGCCCCCAAACTATGGCTACACCTTC.